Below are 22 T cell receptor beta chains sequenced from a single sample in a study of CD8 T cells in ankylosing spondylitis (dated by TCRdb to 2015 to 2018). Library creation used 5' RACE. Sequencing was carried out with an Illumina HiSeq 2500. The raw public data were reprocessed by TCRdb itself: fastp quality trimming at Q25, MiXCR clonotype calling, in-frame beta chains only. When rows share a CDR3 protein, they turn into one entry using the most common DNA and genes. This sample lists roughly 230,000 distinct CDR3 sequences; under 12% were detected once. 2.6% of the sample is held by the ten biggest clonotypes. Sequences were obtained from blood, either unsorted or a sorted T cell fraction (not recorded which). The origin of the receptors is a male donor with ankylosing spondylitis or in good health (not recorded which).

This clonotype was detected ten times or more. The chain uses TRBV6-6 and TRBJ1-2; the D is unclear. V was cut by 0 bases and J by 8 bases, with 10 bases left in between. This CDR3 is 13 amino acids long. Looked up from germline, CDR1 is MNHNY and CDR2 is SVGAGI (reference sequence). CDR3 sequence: CASSYSRREGYTF. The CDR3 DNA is TGTGCCAGCAGTTACTCGAGGAGGGAAGGCTACACCTTC.

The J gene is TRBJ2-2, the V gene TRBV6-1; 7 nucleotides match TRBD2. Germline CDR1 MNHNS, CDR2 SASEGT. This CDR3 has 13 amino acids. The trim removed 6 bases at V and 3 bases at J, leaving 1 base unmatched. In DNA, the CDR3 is TGTGCCAGCAGCGCGGGGGACACCGGGGAGCTGTTTTTT. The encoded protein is CASSAGDTGELFF.

The CDR3 DNA reads as TGTGCCAGCAGCTTATGGGGCAGGGAGGGTACGGACACTGAAGCTTTCTTT. Translating it yields CASSLWGREGTDTEAFF. The J gene is TRBJ1-1, the V gene TRBV7-2; possibly TRBD1 for D (5 bases). The germline V and J ends were trimmed by 2 bases and 3 bases, with 19 bases remaining between them. This CDR3 has 17 amino acids. The germline CDR1 and CDR2 sequences are SGHTA and FQGNSA.

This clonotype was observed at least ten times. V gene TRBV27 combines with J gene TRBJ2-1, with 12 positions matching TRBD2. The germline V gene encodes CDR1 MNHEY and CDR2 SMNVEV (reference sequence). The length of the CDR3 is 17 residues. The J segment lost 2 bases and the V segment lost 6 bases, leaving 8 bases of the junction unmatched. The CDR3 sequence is CASSRRLAGDTYNEQFF. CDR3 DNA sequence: TGTGCCAGCAGCCGTCGACTAGCGGGAGATACCTACAATGAGCAGTTCTTC.

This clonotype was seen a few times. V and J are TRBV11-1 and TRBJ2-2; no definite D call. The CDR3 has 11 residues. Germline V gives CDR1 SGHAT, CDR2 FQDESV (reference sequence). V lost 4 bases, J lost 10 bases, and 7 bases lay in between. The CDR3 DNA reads TGTGCCAGCAGCTCCACTGCGGAGCTGTTTTTT. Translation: CASSSTAELFF.

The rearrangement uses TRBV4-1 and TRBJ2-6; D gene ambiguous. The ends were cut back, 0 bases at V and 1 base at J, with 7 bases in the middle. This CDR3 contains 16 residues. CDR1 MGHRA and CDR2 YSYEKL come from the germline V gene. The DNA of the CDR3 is TGCGCCAGCAGCCAAGATCGCAATTCTGGGGCCAACGTCCTGACTTTC. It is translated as CASSQDRNSGANVLTF.

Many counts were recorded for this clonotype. The CDR3 spells CASSLLTGNSNQPQHF. DNA of the CDR3: TGTGCCAGCAGCTTGCTGACAGGGAATAGCAATCAGCCCCAGCATTTT. This rearrangement joins TRBV5-6 to TRBJ1-5, with 7 bases that match TRBD1. Germline V gene lookup returns CDR1 SGHDT and CDR2 YYEEEE. V trimming: 1 base; J trimming: 0 bases; junction bases outside the gene matches: 4. The CDR3 extends over 16 amino acids.

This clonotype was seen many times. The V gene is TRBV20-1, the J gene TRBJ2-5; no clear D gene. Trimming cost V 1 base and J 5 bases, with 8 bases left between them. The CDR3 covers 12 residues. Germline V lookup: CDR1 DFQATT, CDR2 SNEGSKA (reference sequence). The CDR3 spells CSARVQRETQYF. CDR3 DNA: TGCAGTGCTAGAGTACAAAGGGAGACCCAGTACTTC.

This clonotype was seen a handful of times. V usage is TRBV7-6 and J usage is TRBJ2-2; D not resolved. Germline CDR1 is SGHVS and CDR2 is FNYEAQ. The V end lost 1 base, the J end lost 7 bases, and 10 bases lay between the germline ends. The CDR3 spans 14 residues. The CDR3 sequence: CASSLVAVDGELFF. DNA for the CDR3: TGTGCCAGCAGCTTAGTAGCTGTTGACGGGGAGCTGTTTTTT.

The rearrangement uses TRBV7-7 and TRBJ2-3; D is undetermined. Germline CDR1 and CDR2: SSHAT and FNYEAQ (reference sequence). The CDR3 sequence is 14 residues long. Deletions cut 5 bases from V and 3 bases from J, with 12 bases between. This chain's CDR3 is CASSDGNPTDTQYF. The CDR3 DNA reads TGTGCCAGCAGCGATGGTAATCCGACAGATACGCAGTATTTT.

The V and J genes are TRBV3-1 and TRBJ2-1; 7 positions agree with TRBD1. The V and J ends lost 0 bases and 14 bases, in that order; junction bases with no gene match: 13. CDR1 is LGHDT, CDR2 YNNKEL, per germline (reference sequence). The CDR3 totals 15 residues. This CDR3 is CASSQDVGRQGEKFF. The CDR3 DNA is TGTGCCAGCAGCCAAGATGTGGGTAGGCAGGGGGAGAAGTTCTTC.

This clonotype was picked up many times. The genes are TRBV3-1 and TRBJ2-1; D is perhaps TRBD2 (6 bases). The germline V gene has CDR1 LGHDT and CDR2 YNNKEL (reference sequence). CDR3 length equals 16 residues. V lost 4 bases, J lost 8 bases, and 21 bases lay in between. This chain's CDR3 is CASSPPLGRRGDEQFF. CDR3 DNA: TGTGCCAGCAGCCCCCCCCTGGGGAGGAGAGGTGATGAGCAGTTCTTC.

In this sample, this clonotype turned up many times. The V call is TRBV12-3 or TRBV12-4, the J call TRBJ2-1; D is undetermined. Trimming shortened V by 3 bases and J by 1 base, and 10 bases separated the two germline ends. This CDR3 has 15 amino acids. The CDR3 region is CASSLEHNSYNEQFF. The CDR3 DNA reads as TGTGCCAGCAGTTTGGAACACAATTCCTACAATGAGCAGTTCTTC.

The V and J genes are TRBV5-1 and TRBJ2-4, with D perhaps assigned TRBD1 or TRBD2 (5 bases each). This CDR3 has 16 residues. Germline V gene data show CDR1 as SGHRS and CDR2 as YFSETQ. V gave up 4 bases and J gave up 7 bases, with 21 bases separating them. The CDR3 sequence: CASSRDRRRPENIQYF. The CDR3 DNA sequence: TGCGCCAGCAGCCGGGACCGACGAAGGCCGGAGAACATTCAGTACTTC. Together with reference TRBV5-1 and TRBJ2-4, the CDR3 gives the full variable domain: KAGVTQTPRYLIKTRGQQVTLSCSPISGHRSVSWYQQTPGQGLQFLFEYFSETQRNKGNFPGRFSGRQFSNSRSEMNVSTLELGDSALYLCASSRDRRRPENIQYFGAGTRLSVL.

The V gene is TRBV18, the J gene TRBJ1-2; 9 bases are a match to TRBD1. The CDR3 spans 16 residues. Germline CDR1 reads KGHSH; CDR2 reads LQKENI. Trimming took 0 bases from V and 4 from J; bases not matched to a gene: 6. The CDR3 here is CASSPPGDRVLYGYTF. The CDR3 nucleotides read TGTGCCAGCTCACCACCGGGGGACAGGGTCCTCTATGGCTACACCTTC.

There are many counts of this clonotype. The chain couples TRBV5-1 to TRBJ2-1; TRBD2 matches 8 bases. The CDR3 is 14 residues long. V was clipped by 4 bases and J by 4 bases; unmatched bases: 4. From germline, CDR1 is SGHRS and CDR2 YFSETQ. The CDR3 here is CASSQGLAYNEQFF. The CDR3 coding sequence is TGCGCCAGCAGCCAAGGACTAGCTTACAATGAGCAGTTCTTC.

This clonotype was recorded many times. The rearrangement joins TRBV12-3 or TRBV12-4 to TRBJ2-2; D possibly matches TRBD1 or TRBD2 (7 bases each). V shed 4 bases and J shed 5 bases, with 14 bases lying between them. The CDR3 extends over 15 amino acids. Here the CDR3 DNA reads TGTGCCAGCAGTTGGAACAGGGGAGGGACCGGGGAGCTGTTTTTT. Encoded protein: CASSWNRGGTGELFF.

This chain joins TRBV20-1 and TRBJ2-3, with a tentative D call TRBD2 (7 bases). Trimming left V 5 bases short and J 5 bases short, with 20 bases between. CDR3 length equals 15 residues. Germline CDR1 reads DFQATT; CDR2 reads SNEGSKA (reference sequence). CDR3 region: CSARLGGPYVDTQYF. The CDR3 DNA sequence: TGCAGTGCTCGTCTGGGGGGGCCTTATGTAGATACGCAGTATTTT.

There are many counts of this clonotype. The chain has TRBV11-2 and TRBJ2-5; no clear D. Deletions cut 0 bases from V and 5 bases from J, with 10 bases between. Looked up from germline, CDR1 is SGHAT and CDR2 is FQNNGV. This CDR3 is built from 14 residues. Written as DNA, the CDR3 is TGTGCCAGCAGCTTAGATCGGGTGCGGGAGACCCAGTACTTC. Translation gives CASSLDRVRETQYF.

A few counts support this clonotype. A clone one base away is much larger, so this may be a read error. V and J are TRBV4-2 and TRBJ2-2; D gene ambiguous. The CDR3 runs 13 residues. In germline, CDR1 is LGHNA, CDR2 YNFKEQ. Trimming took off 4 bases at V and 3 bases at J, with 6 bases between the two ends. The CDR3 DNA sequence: TGTGCCAGCAGCCCCATTGACACCGGGGAGCTGTTTTTT. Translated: CASSPIDTGELFF.

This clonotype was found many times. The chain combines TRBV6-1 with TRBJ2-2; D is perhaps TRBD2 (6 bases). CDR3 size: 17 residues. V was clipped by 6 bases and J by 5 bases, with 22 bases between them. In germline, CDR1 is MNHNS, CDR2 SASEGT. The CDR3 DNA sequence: TGTGCCAGCAGGGCCCTCCTATCGGAGGGACCGACCGGGGAGCTGTTTTTT. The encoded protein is CASRALLSEGPTGELFF.

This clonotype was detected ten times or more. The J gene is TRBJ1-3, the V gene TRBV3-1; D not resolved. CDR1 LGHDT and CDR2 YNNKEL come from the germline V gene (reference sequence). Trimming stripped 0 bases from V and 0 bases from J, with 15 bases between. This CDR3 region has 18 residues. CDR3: CASSQDRAGPNSGNTIYF. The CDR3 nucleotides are TGTGCCAGCAGCCAAGATAGGGCAGGCCCTAACTCTGGAAACACCATATATTTT.